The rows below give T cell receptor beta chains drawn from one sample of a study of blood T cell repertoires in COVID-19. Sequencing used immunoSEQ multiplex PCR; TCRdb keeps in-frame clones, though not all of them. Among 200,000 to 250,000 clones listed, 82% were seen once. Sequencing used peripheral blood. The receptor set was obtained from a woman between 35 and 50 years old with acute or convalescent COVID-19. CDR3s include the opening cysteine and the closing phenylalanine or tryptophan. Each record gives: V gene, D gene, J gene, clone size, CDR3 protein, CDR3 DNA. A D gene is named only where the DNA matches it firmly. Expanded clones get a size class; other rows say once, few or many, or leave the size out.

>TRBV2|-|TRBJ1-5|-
CASSEFKAGGHQPQHF
TGTGCCAGCAGTGAATTTAAGGCAGGTGGGCATCAGCCCCAGCATTTT
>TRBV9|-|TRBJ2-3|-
CASSVGLATTDTQYF
TGTGCCAGCAGCGTAGGGTTAGCGACGACAGATACGCAGTATTTT
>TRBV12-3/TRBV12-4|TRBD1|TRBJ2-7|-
CASRSGQLNEQYF
TGTGCCAGCAGGTCGGGACAGCTTAACGAGCAGTACTTC
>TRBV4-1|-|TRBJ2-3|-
CASSQESYRVVADTQYF
TGCGCCAGCAGCCAAGAAAGTTACAGGGTAGTTGCAGATACGCAGTATTTT
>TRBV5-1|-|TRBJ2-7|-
CASSSGSSYEQYF
TGCGCCAGCAGCTCGGGGAGCTCCTACGAGCAGTACTTC
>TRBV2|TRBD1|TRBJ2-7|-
CASRGRQGAEEQYF
TGTGCCAGCAGGGGTAGACAGGGGGCGGAAGAGCAGTACTTC
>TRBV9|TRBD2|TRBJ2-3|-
CASSVEGTRSNTQYF
TGTGCCAGCAGCGTAGAGGGGACTAGATCGAATACGCAGTATTTT
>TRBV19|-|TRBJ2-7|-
CASSIPPSYEQYF
TGTGCCAGTAGTATTCCCCCTTCCTACGAGCAGTACTTC
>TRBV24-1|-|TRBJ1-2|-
CATSDPAIPDSYGYTF
TGTGCCACCAGTGACCCCGCGATCCCCGACTCGTATGGCTACACCTTC
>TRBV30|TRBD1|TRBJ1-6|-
CAWSVGGGNSPLHF
TGTGCCTGGAGTGTAGGAGGGGGCAATTCACCCCTCCACTTT
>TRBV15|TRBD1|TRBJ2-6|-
CATSRDGTGLSGANVLTF
TGTGCCACCAGCAGAGACGGGACAGGACTCTCTGGGGCCAACGTCCTGACTTTC
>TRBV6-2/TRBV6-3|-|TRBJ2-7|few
CASSYEVGTVHEQYF
TGTGCCAGCAGTTACGAGGTAGGAACGGTCCACGAGCAGTACTTC
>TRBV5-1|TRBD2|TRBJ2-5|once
CASSLAGGGQETQYF
TGCGCCAGCAGCTTGGCGGGAGGGGGCCAAGAGACCCAGTACTTC